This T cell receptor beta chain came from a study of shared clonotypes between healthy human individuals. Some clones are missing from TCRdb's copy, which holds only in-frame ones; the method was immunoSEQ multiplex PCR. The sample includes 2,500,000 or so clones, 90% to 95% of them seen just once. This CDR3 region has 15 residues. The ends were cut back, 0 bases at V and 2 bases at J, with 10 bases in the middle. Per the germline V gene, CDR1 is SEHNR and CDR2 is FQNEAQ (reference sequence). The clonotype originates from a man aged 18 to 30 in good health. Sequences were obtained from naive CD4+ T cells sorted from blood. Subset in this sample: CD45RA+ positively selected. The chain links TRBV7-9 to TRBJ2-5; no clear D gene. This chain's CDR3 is CASSLAVLEQETQYF. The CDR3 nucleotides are TGTGCCAGCAGCTTAGCGGTACTGGAGCAAGAGACCCAGTACTTC.